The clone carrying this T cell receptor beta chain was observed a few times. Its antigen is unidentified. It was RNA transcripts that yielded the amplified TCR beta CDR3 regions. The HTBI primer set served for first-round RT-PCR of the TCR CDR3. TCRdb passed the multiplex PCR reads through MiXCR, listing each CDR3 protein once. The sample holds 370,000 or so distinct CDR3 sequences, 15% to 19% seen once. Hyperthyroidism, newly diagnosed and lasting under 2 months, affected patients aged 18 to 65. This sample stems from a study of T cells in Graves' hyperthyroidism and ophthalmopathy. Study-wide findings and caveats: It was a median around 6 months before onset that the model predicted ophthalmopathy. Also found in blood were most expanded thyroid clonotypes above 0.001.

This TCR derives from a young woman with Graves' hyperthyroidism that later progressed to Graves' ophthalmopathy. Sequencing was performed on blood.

The CDR3 DNA reads as TGCAGTGCTAGATCGGTTCAAGGGCCCAATGAAAAACTGTTTTTT. Amino acid sequence: CSARSVQGPNEKLFF. This sequence joins TRBV20-1 and TRBJ1-4; the D is unclear. Germline assignment: CDR1 DFQATT and CDR2 SNEGSKA (reference sequence). This CDR3 contains 15 residues. V dropped 2 bases and J dropped 5 bases, with 15 bases sitting between them.